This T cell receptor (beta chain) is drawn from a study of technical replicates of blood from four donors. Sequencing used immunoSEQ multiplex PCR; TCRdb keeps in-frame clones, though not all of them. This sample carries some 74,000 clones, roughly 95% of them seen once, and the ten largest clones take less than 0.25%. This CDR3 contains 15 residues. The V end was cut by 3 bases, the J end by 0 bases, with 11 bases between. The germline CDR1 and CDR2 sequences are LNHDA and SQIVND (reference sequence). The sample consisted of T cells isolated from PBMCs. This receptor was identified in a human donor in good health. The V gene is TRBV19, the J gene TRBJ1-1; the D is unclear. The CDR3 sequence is CASSIAGGLNTEAFF. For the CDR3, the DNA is TGTGCCAGTAGTATCGCGGGCGGCCTGAACACTGAAGCTTTCTTT.